These 30 T cell receptor beta chains share one sample of origin, sequenced in a study of blood T cell repertoires in COVID-19. Data came from immunoSEQ multiplex PCR; TCRdb stores just in-frame clones and leaves some out. The sample holds 300,000 to 450,000 clones; more than 80% are singletons and the top ten take approximately 3%. Source material: peripheral blood. These receptors came from a woman in her twenties or thirties with COVID-19, enrolled during active disease.

The chain carries TRBV7-2 and TRBJ2-4; possible D gene TRBD1, 5 bases. Trimming removed 0 bases from V and 4 bases from J, with 7 bases in between. The germline CDR1 and CDR2 sequences are SGHTA and FQGNSA. This CDR3 has 14 amino acids. For the CDR3, the DNA is TGTGCCAGCAGCTTAGCGGCAGGGAAAAACATTCAGTACTTC. Protein product: CASSLAAGKNIQYF.

The chain couples TRBV19 to TRBJ1-1; D ambiguous. The CDR3 sequence is 18 residues long. The V gene's germline CDR1 is LNHDA and CDR2 SQIVND (reference sequence). V lost 3 bases and J lost 0, with 20 bases in between. CDR3 protein: CASSILYRRHSMNTEAFF. CDR3 DNA sequence: TGTGCCAGTAGTATCTTATACCGGCGACACTCCATGAACACTGAAGCTTTCTTT.

This chain uses TRBV5-8 with TRBJ1-6; TRBD1 agrees at 10 bases. V lost 2 bases to trimming and J lost 2 bases; unmatched junction nucleotides: 10. The CDR3 length is 19 residues. Germline assignment: CDR1 SGHTS and CDR2 YDEGEE. Here the CDR3 DNA reads TGTGCCAGCAGCTTATTTTTTGGGGACAGGGGAACCTATAATTCACCCCTCCACTTT. Amino acids: CASSLFFGDRGTYNSPLHF.

A remark on this clone: This sample includes further DNA sequences coding for the same CDR3. V is TRBV4-3 and J is TRBJ1-2; D perhaps matches TRBD1 (5 bases). This CDR3 is built from 13 residues. Trimming stripped 0 bases from V and 4 bases from J, with 6 bases between. Germline-derived CDR1 and CDR2 are LGHNA and YSLEER. The CDR3 protein is CASSQEGRYGYTF. DNA for the CDR3: TGCGCCAGCAGCCAAGAGGGGCGCTATGGCTACACCTTC.

This sequence joins TRBV18 and TRBJ2-5; 10 bases are a match to TRBD1. This CDR3 is built from 15 residues. The germline V gene has CDR1 KGHSH and CDR2 LQKENI. Trimming removed 1 base from V and 5 bases from J; junction bases left unmatched: 4. CDR3 nucleotides: TGTGCCAGCTCACCACAGGACAGGGGGTCGGAGACCCAGTACTTC. It codes for CASSPQDRGSETQYF.

This chain joins TRBV29-1 and TRBJ1-2, with TRBD1 matching over 7 bases. CDR3 length: 14 amino acids. Germline CDR1 and CDR2: SQVTM and ANQGSEA. With V trimmed by 4 bases and J by 2 bases, 7 bases remained unmatched. In DNA form, the CDR3 reads TGCAGCGTTGCTGGCAGGGGGATAAACTATGGCTACACCTTC. This encodes CSVAGRGINYGYTF.

V is TRBV6-5 and J is TRBJ2-1, with 9 bases fitting TRBD2. Germline V gene data show CDR1 as MNHEY and CDR2 as SVGAGI. This CDR3 region has 15 residues. Germline trimming cut 3 bases from V and 9 bases from J; bases unmatched to any gene: 9. The CDR3 sequence: CASSYGGREGSEQFF. CDR3 in DNA: TGTGCCAGCAGTTATGGAGGGCGGGAGGGTAGTGAGCAGTTCTTC.

The chain carries TRBV7-8 and TRBJ1-2; 11 bases map to TRBD1. The CDR3 loop spans 14 amino acids. Germline loops: CDR1 SGHVS, CDR2 FQNEAQ. With 4 bases clipped from V and 5 bases from J, the junction kept 3 bases outside the gene matches. CDR3 DNA sequence: TGTGCCAGCAGCTCCGGACAGGGGGCGTATGGCTACACCTTC. Protein: CASSSGQGAYGYTF.

CDR3 sequence: CASSLVLSGGLTDTQYF. The CDR3 DNA reads TGTGCCAGCAGCTTGGTCCTTAGCGGGGGTCTCACAGATACGCAGTATTTT. The chain employs TRBV5-8 and TRBJ2-3; the match to TRBD2 covers 9 bases. The CDR3 extends over 17 amino acids. V trimming: 0 bases; J trimming: 2 bases; junction bases outside the gene matches: 7. Germline V gives CDR1 SGHTS, CDR2 YDEGEE. The full variable domain, rest sourced from reference TRBV5-8 and TRBJ2-3, is EAGVTQSPTHLIKTRGQQATLRCSPISGHTSVYWYQQALGLGLQFLLWYDEGEERNRGNFPPRFSGRQFPNYSSELNVNALELEDSALYLCASSLVLSGGLTDTQYFGPGTRLTVL.

The chain uses TRBV28 and TRBJ2-5, with 10 nucleotides matching TRBD1. The CDR3 contains 18 residues. The V gene's germline CDR1 is MDHEN and CDR2 SYDVKM. J was trimmed by 5 bases and V by 3 bases; bases with no gene match: 15. CDR3 sequence reads: CASSFPTGTGELRETQYF. The DNA of the CDR3 is TGTGCCAGCAGTTTTCCGACGGGGACAGGGGAGTTGAGGGAGACCCAGTACTTC.

This sequence joins TRBV6-5 and TRBJ1-6, with 9 bases that match TRBD1. Germline lookup yields CDR1 MNHEY and CDR2 SVGAGI. The CDR3 loop spans 14 amino acids. V shed 4 bases and J 9 bases; nucleotides not matched to a gene: 4. The chain's CDR3 is CASSSTGGGSPLHF. CDR3 bases: TGTGCCAGCAGTTCGACAGGGGGTGGTTCACCCCTCCACTTT.

V usage is TRBV7-9 and J usage is TRBJ1-5; TRBD1 agrees at 7 bases. Per the germline V gene, CDR1 is SEHNR and CDR2 is FQNEAQ (reference sequence). The CDR3 length is 16 residues. With V trimmed by 1 base and J by 6 bases, 9 bases remained unmatched. DNA of the CDR3: TGTGCCAGCAGCTTAGGTAACACAGGGGAAACTCAGCCCCAGCATTTT. Residues: CASSLGNTGETQPQHF.

The chain has TRBV4-2 and TRBJ2-3, with 11 positions matching TRBD2. The ends lost 4 bases at V and 4 bases at J; junction bases unmatched: 13. The CDR3 totals 18 residues. Per the germline V gene, CDR1 is LGHNA and CDR2 is YNFKEQ. For the CDR3, the DNA is TGTGCCAGCAGCCGAAACCACTTAGCGGGGGGGCAGGCAGATACGCAGTATTTT. The encoded protein is CASSRNHLAGGQADTQYF.

The rearrangement joins TRBV7-9 to TRBJ2-5; perhaps TRBD1 as D (6 bases). Looked up from germline, CDR1 is SEHNR and CDR2 is FQNEAQ (reference sequence). The CDR3 loop spans 14 amino acids. Trimming took off 3 bases at V and 4 bases at J, with 12 bases between the two ends. In DNA form, the CDR3 reads TGTGCCAGCAGCTTGAGGCAGGGGCCAGAGACCCAGTACTTC. Its translation: CASSLRQGPETQYF.

The V call is TRBV9, the J call TRBJ2-4; D is ambiguous. Trimming cost V 0 bases and J 0 bases, with 10 bases left between them. The CDR3 extends over 16 amino acids. The germline V gene encodes CDR1 SGDLS and CDR2 YYNGEE. CDR3 residues: CASSVGPLIAKNIQYF. The CDR3 DNA sequence: TGTGCCAGCAGCGTAGGGCCGTTAATAGCCAAAAACATTCAGTACTTC.

The V gene is TRBV28, the J gene TRBJ1-4, with D possibly matching TRBD1 (6 bases). Germline V gene sequence: CDR1 MDHEN, CDR2 SYDVKM. The germline V and J ends were trimmed by 4 bases and 8 bases, with 20 bases remaining between them. The CDR3 extends over 16 amino acids. CDR3: CASSSLSGAVGEKLFF. CDR3 DNA: TGTGCCAGCAGTTCCTTGTCAGGGGCAGTTGGGGAAAAACTGTTTTTT.

This clone appeared once. The V and J genes are TRBV30 and TRBJ2-3; possibly TRBD1 for D (5 bases). The CDR3 sequence is 15 residues long. Germline V gives CDR1 GTSNPN, CDR2 SVGIG (reference sequence). V was pared by 3 bases and J by 0 bases, with 13 bases between. Written as DNA, the CDR3 is TGTGCCTGGAGGCCGACAGTAACTAGCACAGATACGCAGTATTTT. Translating gives CAWRPTVTSTDTQYF. The full variable domain, completed using reference TRBV30 and TRBJ2-3, is SQTIHQWPATLVQPVGSPLSLECTVEGTSNPNLYWYRQAAGRGLQLLFYSVGIGQISSEVPQNLSASRPQDRQFILSSKKLLLSDSGFYLCAWRPTVTSTDTQYFGPGTRLTVL.

In this sample, this clone turned up a few times. The V and J genes are TRBV24-1 and TRBJ1-5; possibly TRBD1 for D (5 bases). The germline V and J ends were trimmed by 3 bases and 3 bases, with 11 bases remaining between them. Germline CDR1 KGHDR, CDR2 SFDVKD. The CDR3 spans 15 residues. DNA of the CDR3: TGTGCCACCAGTGATAAGCAGGGTACCAATCAGCCCCAGCATTTT. This sequence encodes CATSDKQGTNQPQHF.

The genes are TRBV1 and TRBJ1-4; the table's D call, TRBD1, has no DNA check behind it. TRBV1 is termed a pseudogene. This CDR3 contains 17 residues. The CDR3 loop is CTSSLTGTGGNDEKLFF. In DNA form, the CDR3 reads TGCACCAGCAGCTTAACCGGGACAGGAGGTAACGATGAAAAACTGTTTTTT.

The chain recombines TRBV4-1 with TRBJ1-3; 9 bases are shared with TRBD1. Germline-derived CDR1 and CDR2 are MGHRA and YSYEKL. J gave up 4 bases and V 4 bases, and 8 bases lay outside the gene matches. The CDR3 covers 16 residues. The DNA for the CDR3 is TGCGCCAGCAGCCTAATCAGGACAGGGGAGGGAAACACCATATATTTT. Translated: CASSLIRTGEGNTIYF.

The CDR3 region has the DNA TGTGCCAGCAGCCCCAAAGGGGCTGGGGCTGAAGCTTTCTTT. This sequence encodes CASSPKGAGAEAFF. The chain combines TRBV9 with TRBJ1-1; perhaps TRBD1 as D (5 bases). Trimming removed 4 bases from V and 6 bases from J, with 16 bases in between. Germline CDR1 and CDR2: SGDLS and YYNGEE. The CDR3 totals 14 residues.

This chain connects TRBV3-1 (or the pseudogene TRBV3-2) to TRBJ2-6; 9 bases align to TRBD1. CDR1 and CDR2 from the germline V gene are LGHDT and YNNKEL (reference sequence). The V and J ends lost 0 bases and 1 base, in that order; junction bases with no gene match: 7. This CDR3 spans 19 amino acids. For the CDR3, the DNA is TGTGCCAGCAGCCAAGATCGGACAGGGGTGATGTCTGGGGCCAACGTCCTGACTTTC. It encodes CASSQDRTGVMSGANVLTF.

This chain links TRBV7-2 with TRBJ2-1; D might be TRBD2 (6 bases). This CDR3 is built from 13 residues. V was clipped by 0 bases and J by 11 bases, with 11 bases between them. The V gene's germline CDR1 is SGHTA and CDR2 FQGNSA. CDR3 residues: CASSLAGTRKQFF. CDR3 sequence (DNA): TGTGCCAGCAGCTTAGCGGGGACTCGTAAGCAGTTCTTC.

As to this clone: The junction does not match germline at one end; this may be a read error. The chain recombines TRBV7-7 with TRBJ2-1; 7 bases align to TRBD2. The CDR3 spans 15 residues. Germline CDR1 is SSHAT and CDR2 is FNYEAQ (reference sequence). The CDR3, as DNA: TGTGCTAGCAGCCCGTCAGGGCGGGAGAGGGATGAGCAGTTCTTC. It codes for CASSPSGRERDEQFF.

The gene calls are TRBV2 and TRBJ1-6; 7 bases map to TRBD1. From germline, CDR1 is SNHLY and CDR2 FYNNEI. The CDR3 contains 16 residues. V shed 4 bases, J shed 3 bases, and the junction held 6 bases outside the gene matches. The CDR3 loop reads CASSVDRERYNSPLHF. The CDR3 region has the DNA TGTGCCAGCAGTGTAGACAGGGAACGCTATAATTCACCCCTCCACTTT.

This rearrangement joins TRBV29-1 to TRBJ2-6; 10 bases fit TRBD1. Germline V gene sequence: CDR1 SQVTM, CDR2 ANQGSEA. J lost 4 bases, V lost 4 bases, and 4 bases had no gene match. The CDR3 is 15 residues long. The CDR3 DNA follows: TGCAGCGTTGCCGACAGGGGGCTCGGGGCCAACGTCCTGACTTTC. It is translated as CSVADRGLGANVLTF.

V is TRBV18 and J is TRBJ1-2; 7 bases line up with TRBD1. V shed 6 bases and J 1 base; nucleotides not matched to a gene: 2. Germline assignment: CDR1 KGHSH and CDR2 LQKENI. The CDR3 covers 13 residues. The CDR3 DNA reads as TGTGCCAGCTCCGGGACAGTTAACTATGGCTACACCTTC. Protein product: CASSGTVNYGYTF. Complete variable domain (other parts from reference TRBV18 and TRBJ1-2): NAGVMQNPRHLVRRRGQEARLRCSPMKGHSHVYWYRQLPEEGLKFMVYLQKENIIDESGMPKERFSAEFPKEGPSILRIQQVVRGDSAAYFCASSGTVNYGYTFGSGTRLTVV.

The chain employs TRBV9 and TRBJ2-1; TRBD2 matches 7 bases. The CDR3 is 16 amino acids. V lost 6 bases and J lost 4; bases outside the gene matches: 13. From germline, CDR1 is SGDLS and CDR2 YYNGEE. CDR3 protein: CASTGRGTLGYNEQFF. The CDR3 DNA is TGTGCCAGCACCGGGCGGGGGACCCTGGGATACAATGAGCAGTTCTTC.

The CDR3 coding sequence is TGTGCCAGCAGCTTGGGCGCGCGTACGGTAGAGACCCAGTACTTC. Encoded protein: CASSLGARTVETQYF. The rearrangement links TRBV5-4 to TRBJ2-5; D gene unclear. The CDR3 is made up of 15 amino acids. Germline loops: CDR1 SGHNT, CDR2 YYREEE (reference sequence). V gave up 0 bases and J gave up 4 bases, with 13 bases separating them.

V is TRBV24-1 and J is TRBJ2-1; no clear D gene. This CDR3 contains 13 residues. V lost 4 bases and J lost 13, with 16 bases in between. CDR1 and CDR2 from the germline V gene are KGHDR and SFDVKD. The CDR3 region has the DNA TGTGCCACCAGTGACTCGGGTCGTCTTTTTCAGTTCTTC. It yields the protein CATSDSGRLFQFF.